This is a list of T cell receptor beta chains from one sample in a study of identical twins. TCRdb analysed the 5' RACE reads with MiXCR anew, one entry per CDR3 protein. The data show about 330,000 distinct CDR3 sequences, about 12% seen once. Another study also made use of these data, one on yellow fever vaccine responses in identical twins.

Sequencing was performed on CD8+ T cells sorted from blood. The receptors originated from a woman aged 18-29 years in good health. Each CDR3 is given with its conserved first and last residue. The order of the fields is D gene, clone size, J gene, V gene, CDR3 DNA, CDR3 protein. The D gene is left open where the match is weak. Clone size, where shown, is once, few, many, or a class for clones that have expanded.

d_gene: .; abundance: .; j_gene: TRBJ1-1; v_gene: TRBV2; CDR3nt: TGTGCCAGTACACAGGGAATGGAGAGCACTGAAGCTTTCTTT; CDR3aa: CASTQGMESTEAFF
d_gene: TRBD2; abundance: few; j_gene: TRBJ2-1; v_gene: TRBV7-3; CDR3nt: TGTGCCAGCAGCCAAAGGGCGGGAGACTACAATGAGCAGTTCTTC; CDR3aa: CASSQRAGDYNEQFF
d_gene: .; abundance: few; j_gene: TRBJ2-2; v_gene: TRBV7-9; CDR3nt: TGTGCCAGCAGCTTATTCGCGGGACAGACAACCGGGGAGCTGTTTTTT; CDR3aa: CASSLFAGQTTGELFF
d_gene: TRBD2; abundance: few; j_gene: TRBJ2-1; v_gene: TRBV12-3/TRBV12-4; CDR3nt: TGTGCCAGCAGAATACTAGCGGGGGGGCTGGATGAGCAGTTCTTC; CDR3aa: CASRILAGGLDEQFF
d_gene: .; abundance: few; j_gene: TRBJ2-2; v_gene: TRBV4-1; CDR3nt: TGCGCCAGCAGCCAAGAGGCGGGGTTTCCCGGGGAGCTGTTTTTT; CDR3aa: CASSQEAGFPGELFF
d_gene: .; abundance: .; j_gene: TRBJ2-3; v_gene: TRBV28; CDR3nt: TGTGCCAGCAGTTTATGGATACAGGGGGGGACAGATACGCAGTATTTT; CDR3aa: CASSLWIQGGTDTQYF
d_gene: .; abundance: few; j_gene: TRBJ1-3; v_gene: TRBV12-3/TRBV12-4; CDR3nt: TGTGCCAGCAGACCCCAGTGGGGAAAAAGTTCTCTCTCTGGAAACACCATATATTTT; CDR3aa: CASRPQWGKSSLSGNTIYF
d_gene: TRBD1; abundance: .; j_gene: TRBJ1-1; v_gene: TRBV6-4; CDR3nt: TGTGCCAGCAGCAAGACAGGGGAGGCTGAAGCTTTCTTT; CDR3aa: CASSKTGEAEAFF
d_gene: .; abundance: .; j_gene: TRBJ2-7; v_gene: TRBV6-2/TRBV6-3; CDR3nt: TGTGCCAGCAGTGACATAGGGCAGCCCTACGAGCAGTACTTC; CDR3aa: CASSDIGQPYEQYF
d_gene: .; abundance: few; j_gene: TRBJ2-1; v_gene: TRBV12-3/TRBV12-4; CDR3nt: TGTGCCAGCAGCGATCAGGGACCCGCCTACAATGAGCAGTTCTTC; CDR3aa: CASSDQGPAYNEQFF
d_gene: .; abundance: few; j_gene: TRBJ2-5; v_gene: TRBV28; CDR3nt: TGTGCCAGCAGTTTATCCACCCCGGCAAGCTCGCAAGAGACCCAGTACTTC; CDR3aa: CASSLSTPASSQETQYF
d_gene: .; abundance: few; j_gene: TRBJ1-4; v_gene: TRBV6-5; CDR3nt: TGTGCCAGCACCAAAACCCCGGCTAAAAGATTGGAGAAGGGCCTCGCTAATGAAAAACTGTTTTTT; CDR3aa: CASTKTPAKRLEKGLANEKLFF
d_gene: .; abundance: .; j_gene: TRBJ2-1; v_gene: TRBV11-3; CDR3nt: TGTGCCAGCAGCTTAGTTGTAGGGTTCGATAGGCAGTTCTTC; CDR3aa: CASSLVVGFDRQFF
d_gene: TRBD2; abundance: .; j_gene: TRBJ2-3; v_gene: TRBV5-1; CDR3nt: TGCGCCAGCAGCTTCGCCCCCGCTGGCGGGGGGGCCGCAGATACGCAGTATTTT; CDR3aa: CASSFAPAGGGAADTQYF
d_gene: .; abundance: .; j_gene: TRBJ2-7; v_gene: TRBV29-1; CDR3nt: TGCAGCGCCAGCAGGGCTTCTGGGACACCCTACGAGCAGTACTTC; CDR3aa: CSASRASGTPYEQYF
d_gene: .; abundance: .; j_gene: TRBJ2-2; v_gene: TRBV24-1; CDR3nt: TGTGCCACCAGTGATTGGGACTTCGCCGGGGAGCTGTTTTTT; CDR3aa: CATSDWDFAGELFF
d_gene: .; abundance: few; j_gene: TRBJ1-6; v_gene: TRBV7-2; CDR3nt: TGTGCCAGCAGCTTAGACGGAGTCACTACTAATTCACCCCTCCACTTT; CDR3aa: CASSLDGVTTNSPLHF
d_gene: .; abundance: .; j_gene: TRBJ1-5; v_gene: TRBV7-8; CDR3nt: TGTGCCAGCAGCCCCCATCCGGCGGGGCAGCTAAATCAGCCCCAGCATTTT; CDR3aa: CASSPHPAGQLNQPQHF
d_gene: .; abundance: .; j_gene: TRBJ1-1; v_gene: TRBV5-1; CDR3nt: TGCGCCAGCAGCCCCTTTGGGGGCACTGAAGCTTTCTTT; CDR3aa: CASSPFGGTEAFF
d_gene: .; abundance: many; j_gene: TRBJ2-1; v_gene: TRBV4-1; CDR3nt: TGCGCCAGCAGGTCAGCTGGGAGCTCCTACAATGAGCAGTTCTTC; CDR3aa: CASRSAGSSYNEQFF
d_gene: .; abundance: .; j_gene: TRBJ2-6; v_gene: TRBV14; CDR3nt: TGTGCCAGCAGCCAAAAATCTGGACGGAAACCATTCTCTGGGGCCAACGTCCTGACTTTC; CDR3aa: CASSQKSGRKPFSGANVLTF
d_gene: .; abundance: few; j_gene: TRBJ2-1; v_gene: TRBV12-3/TRBV12-4; CDR3nt: TGTGCCAGCAGCCGCGGGGGCGGGCAGTTCTTC; CDR3aa: CASSRGGGQFF
d_gene: TRBD1; abundance: few; j_gene: TRBJ1-2; v_gene: TRBV12-3/TRBV12-4; CDR3nt: TGTGCCAGCAGTGGTGGACAGGGATGGGGCTACACCTTC; CDR3aa: CASSGGQGWGYTF
d_gene: TRBD2; abundance: many; j_gene: TRBJ2-3; v_gene: TRBV4-1; CDR3nt: TGCGCCAGCAGCCCCGGACTAGCGGGGATCACAGATACGCAGTATTTT; CDR3aa: CASSPGLAGITDTQYF
d_gene: TRBD2; abundance: .; j_gene: TRBJ2-2; v_gene: TRBV5-1; CDR3nt: TGCGCCAGTGCACCCGGGACTAGCGGGGGTATAACCGGGGAGCTGTTTTTT; CDR3aa: CASAPGTSGGITGELFF
d_gene: TRBD2; abundance: .; j_gene: TRBJ2-7; v_gene: TRBV4-1; CDR3nt: TGCGCCAGCAGCCAACACCATAGCGGGAGCTCCTACGAGCAGTACTTC; CDR3aa: CASSQHHSGSSYEQYF
d_gene: .; abundance: many; j_gene: TRBJ2-1; v_gene: TRBV2; CDR3nt: TGTGCCAGCAGTGACGGGAGCGACTACAATGAGCAGTTCTTC; CDR3aa: CASSDGSDYNEQFF
d_gene: .; abundance: few; j_gene: TRBJ2-3; v_gene: TRBV27; CDR3nt: TGTGCCAGCAGTCCCCGTTGGTCGCGGAACACAGATACGCAGTATTTT; CDR3aa: CASSPRWSRNTDTQYF
d_gene: TRBD2; abundance: few; j_gene: TRBJ2-5; v_gene: TRBV14; CDR3nt: TGTGCCAGCACCCCAGCGGGGACGTACAAAGAGACCCAGTACTTC; CDR3aa: CASTPAGTYKETQYF
d_gene: TRBD2; abundance: .; j_gene: TRBJ2-2; v_gene: TRBV6-5; CDR3nt: TGTGCCAGCAGTTATGAAGCGGGGGTGGCCGGGGAGCTGTTTTTT; CDR3aa: CASSYEAGVAGELFF
d_gene: .; abundance: .; j_gene: TRBJ2-1; v_gene: TRBV12-5; CDR3nt: TGTGCTAGTGGAGCCTCTTACAATGAGCAGTTCTTC; CDR3aa: CASGASYNEQFF
d_gene: .; abundance: .; j_gene: TRBJ2-2; v_gene: TRBV7-9; CDR3nt: TGTGCCAGCGGTGAATTCACCGGGGAGCTGTTTTTT; CDR3aa: CASGEFTGELFF
d_gene: .; abundance: .; j_gene: TRBJ2-1; v_gene: TRBV9; CDR3nt: TGTGCCAGCAGCAGATGGGCGGGCCCTCAGAATGAGCAGTTCTTC; CDR3aa: CASSRWAGPQNEQFF
d_gene: TRBD1; abundance: few; j_gene: TRBJ1-1; v_gene: TRBV29-1; CDR3nt: TGCAGCGCCGGACAGGGGATGAACACTGAAGCTTTCTTT; CDR3aa: CSAGQGMNTEAFF
d_gene: .; abundance: many; j_gene: TRBJ2-1; v_gene: TRBV29-1; CDR3nt: TGCAGCGTTGTTACACTTTCCTACAATGAGCAGTTCTTC; CDR3aa: CSVVTLSYNEQFF
d_gene: TRBD1; abundance: few; j_gene: TRBJ1-5; v_gene: TRBV6-2/TRBV6-3; CDR3nt: TGTGCCAGCAGTCTCGGACAGGGTCCTGGTCAGCCCCAGCATTTT; CDR3aa: CASSLGQGPGQPQHF
d_gene: .; abundance: many; j_gene: TRBJ2-7; v_gene: TRBV28; CDR3nt: TGTGCCATTTCAGAAGGGTCCTACGAGCAGTACTTC; CDR3aa: CAISEGSYEQYF
d_gene: TRBD2; abundance: .; j_gene: TRBJ2-5; v_gene: TRBV11-2; CDR3nt: TGTGCCAGCAGCCGGACTAGCGGGGGTAGAGAGACCCAGTACTTC; CDR3aa: CASSRTSGGRETQYF
d_gene: .; abundance: many; j_gene: TRBJ2-7; v_gene: TRBV5-1; CDR3nt: TGCGCCAGCAGCTTGGCCATAGGGTTCGAGCAGTACTTC; CDR3aa: CASSLAIGFEQYF
d_gene: .; abundance: .; j_gene: TRBJ2-7; v_gene: TRBV7-9; CDR3nt: TGTGCCAGCAGCTTACAAGAGTACTACGAGCAGTACTTC; CDR3aa: CASSLQEYYEQYF
d_gene: .; abundance: few; j_gene: TRBJ2-3; v_gene: TRBV12-3/TRBV12-4; CDR3nt: TGTGCCAGCAGGCCTCCGGGACTCCACCCCACAGATACGCAGTATTTT; CDR3aa: CASRPPGLHPTDTQYF
d_gene: .; abundance: few; j_gene: TRBJ1-1; v_gene: TRBV6-1; CDR3nt: TGTGCCAGCAAAATGGTGGGGGGGAGGACTGAAGCTTTCTTT; CDR3aa: CASKMVGGRTEAFF
d_gene: .; abundance: few; j_gene: TRBJ2-2; v_gene: TRBV5-6; CDR3nt: TGTGCCAGCAGCTTGGGGTGGACCGGGGAGCTGTTTTTT; CDR3aa: CASSLGWTGELFF
d_gene: TRBD2; abundance: large; j_gene: TRBJ2-1; v_gene: TRBV4-1; CDR3nt: TGCGCCAGCAGCCAAGAGTCGGGGGGAATCAATGAGCAGTTCTTC; CDR3aa: CASSQESGGINEQFF
d_gene: TRBD2; abundance: many; j_gene: TRBJ2-3; v_gene: TRBV5-1; CDR3nt: TGCGCCAGCAGCTTTCGCTTTAGCGGGGCGGGAGATACGCAGTATTTT; CDR3aa: CASSFRFSGAGDTQYF
d_gene: TRBD2; abundance: .; j_gene: TRBJ2-1; v_gene: TRBV7-9; CDR3nt: TGTGCCATCGGCCCCGGACTAGCCGGGTTCGGCTCCTACAATGAGCAGTTCTTC; CDR3aa: CAIGPGLAGFGSYNEQFF
d_gene: .; abundance: few; j_gene: TRBJ2-1; v_gene: TRBV7-9; CDR3nt: TGTGCCAGCAGCTTCCCGACCACAGGGGGGGCGAGGGATGAGCAGTTCTTC; CDR3aa: CASSFPTTGGARDEQFF
d_gene: .; abundance: few; j_gene: TRBJ1-4; v_gene: TRBV3-1; CDR3nt: TGTGCCAGCAGCCAAGTGGGACACATTAATGAAAAACTGTTTTTT; CDR3aa: CASSQVGHINEKLFF
d_gene: .; abundance: many; j_gene: TRBJ1-5; v_gene: TRBV5-1; CDR3nt: TGCGCCAGCAGCCTAACAGGTGTGCAGCCCCAGCATTTT; CDR3aa: CASSLTGVQPQHF
d_gene: .; abundance: .; j_gene: TRBJ1-1; v_gene: TRBV20-1; CDR3nt: TGCAGTGCTAGTGGGGGGCGGGACACTGAAGCTTTCTTT; CDR3aa: CSASGGRDTEAFF
d_gene: TRBD1; abundance: .; j_gene: TRBJ2-2; v_gene: TRBV6-1; CDR3nt: TGTGCCAGCATGGGGACAGTTGAAGGCACCGGGGAGCTGTTTTTT; CDR3aa: CASMGTVEGTGELFF
d_gene: TRBD1; abundance: .; j_gene: TRBJ2-3; v_gene: TRBV19; CDR3nt: TGTGCCAGTAGTACCCAAGGACAGGGAATTGATCCAGATACGCAGTATTTT; CDR3aa: CASSTQGQGIDPDTQYF
d_gene: .; abundance: few; j_gene: TRBJ2-6; v_gene: TRBV20-1; CDR3nt: TGCAGTGCTAGTGGCCAGATCTTTGGGGCCAACGTCCTGACTTTC; CDR3aa: CSASGQIFGANVLTF